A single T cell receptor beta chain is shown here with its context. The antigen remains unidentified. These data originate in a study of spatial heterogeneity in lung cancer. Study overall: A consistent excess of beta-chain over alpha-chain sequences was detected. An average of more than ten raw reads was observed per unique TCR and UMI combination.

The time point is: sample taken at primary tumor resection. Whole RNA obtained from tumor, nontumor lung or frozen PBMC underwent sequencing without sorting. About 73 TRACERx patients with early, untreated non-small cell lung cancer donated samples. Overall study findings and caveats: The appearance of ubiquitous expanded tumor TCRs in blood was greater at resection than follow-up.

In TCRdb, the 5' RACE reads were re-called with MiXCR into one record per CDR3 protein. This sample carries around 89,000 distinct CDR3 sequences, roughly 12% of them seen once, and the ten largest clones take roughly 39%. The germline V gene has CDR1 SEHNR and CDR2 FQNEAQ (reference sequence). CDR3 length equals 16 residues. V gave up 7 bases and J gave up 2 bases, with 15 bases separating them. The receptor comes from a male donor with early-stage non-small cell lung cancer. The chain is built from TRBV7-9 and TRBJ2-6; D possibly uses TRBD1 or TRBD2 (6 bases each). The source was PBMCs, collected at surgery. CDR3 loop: CASTPPGGAGANVLTF. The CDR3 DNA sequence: TGTGCCAGCACCCCCCCCGGGGGCGCTGGGGCCAACGTCCTGACTTTC.